These 15 T cell receptor beta chains share one sample of origin, sequenced in a study of T cells after yellow fever vaccination. TCRdb passed the 5' RACE reads through MiXCR, listing each CDR3 protein once. The table shows about 130,000 distinct CDR3 sequences, with about 8.8% occurring only once. The source was CD8+ T cells sorted from PBMCs, collected on the day of the yellow fever booster vaccination. These receptors were collected from a man aged 18 to 29 who received the YFV17D yellow fever vaccine.

This clonotype was detected ten times or more. The chain couples TRBV18 to TRBJ2-7; D is uncertain. CDR3 length: 11 amino acids. The V gene's germline CDR1 is KGHSH and CDR2 LQKENI. V was pared by 0 bases and J by 3 bases, with 0 bases between. Here the CDR3 DNA reads TGTGCCAGCTCACCACCCTACGAGCAGTACGTC. Translation: CASSPPYEQYV.

This clonotype is medium-sized (0.01 to 0.1%) within its sample. The chain recombines TRBV2 with TRBJ2-7; D unclear. Looked up from germline, CDR1 is SNHLY and CDR2 is FYNNEI. The length of the CDR3 is 14 residues. Deletions cut 2 bases from V and 0 bases from J, with 8 bases between. CDR3 residues: CASSERTSSYEQYF. CDR3 bases: TGTGCCAGCAGTGAACGGACGAGCTCCTACGAGCAGTACTTC.

The chain is built from TRBV3-1 and TRBJ1-1; TRBD1 aligns across 7 bases. The CDR3 sequence is 14 residues long. In germline, CDR1 is LGHDT, CDR2 YNNKEL (reference sequence). The J segment lost 2 bases and the V segment lost 4 bases, leaving 4 bases of the junction unmatched. Written as DNA, the CDR3 is TGTGCCAGCAGCCTTACAGGGGATAACACTGAAGCTTTCTTT. Translating it yields CASSLTGDNTEAFF.

Many counts were recorded for this clonotype. The V call is TRBV7-9, the J call TRBJ2-7; weak D call: TRBD2 (6 bases). The germline V and J ends were trimmed by 4 bases and 5 bases, with 9 bases remaining between them. Looked up from germline, CDR1 is SEHNR and CDR2 is FQNEAQ (reference sequence). This CDR3 is built from 12 residues. CDR3 DNA: TGTGCCAGCAGCTCCGGACTAAACGAGCAGTACTTC. Amino acids: CASSSGLNEQYF.

The chain recombines TRBV6-2 or TRBV6-3 with TRBJ2-7; 9 nucleotides match TRBD1. This CDR3 comprises 14 residues. The V gene's germline CDR1 is MNHEY and CDR2 SVGEGT. J was trimmed by 5 bases and V by 6 bases; bases with no gene match: 8. The CDR3 loop is CASRRDRAPHEQYV. Written as DNA, the CDR3 is TGTGCCAGCAGGAGGGACAGGGCGCCACACGAGCAGTACGTC.

This clonotype was seen many times. The V call is TRBV4-2, the J call TRBJ2-1; weak D call: TRBD2 (5 bases). V was pared by 4 bases and J by 4 bases, with 14 bases between. This CDR3 contains 15 residues. Germline V gene lookup returns CDR1 LGHNA and CDR2 YNFKEQ. In DNA, the CDR3 is TGTGCCAGCAGCCCTAGTCAGGAGCGGTACAATGAGCAGTTCTTC. Protein sequence: CASSPSQERYNEQFF.

The rearrangement links TRBV27 to TRBJ1-1, with D tentatively TRBD1 (6 bases). This CDR3 contains 15 residues. The V gene's germline CDR1 is MNHEY and CDR2 SMNVEV (reference sequence). The V and J ends lost 5 bases and 0 bases respectively, with 13 bases between them. CDR3 sequence (DNA): TGTGCCAGCAGTCCTCCCGGGGGCATGAACACTGAAGCTTTCTTT. It encodes CASSPPGGMNTEAFF.

This clonotype occurred many times. The chain carries TRBV7-7 and TRBJ2-1; D perhaps matches TRBD2 (6 bases). Trimming shortened V by 1 base and J by 6 bases, and 13 bases separated the two germline ends. Germline V gene lookup returns CDR1 SSHAT and CDR2 FNYEAQ (reference sequence). The CDR3 runs 15 residues. In DNA, the CDR3 is TGTGCCAGCAGCTTAGTCAGCGGGTTGCCCAATGAGCAGTTCTTC. Translated, it gives CASSLVSGLPNEQFF.

The sample holds a few counts of this clonotype. This sequence joins TRBV5-6 and TRBJ2-3, with 11 nucleotides matching TRBD2. CDR1 is SGHDT and CDR2 is YYEEEE in the germline V gene. This CDR3 region has 16 residues. V was pared by 3 bases and J by 4 bases, with 7 bases of the junction left unmatched. The CDR3 nucleotides read TGTGCCAGCAGCTCTTTGACTAGCGGGGAGGCAGATACGCAGTATTTT. It yields the protein CASSSLTSGEADTQYF.

This clonotype was seen a few times. The rearrangement joins TRBV11-3 to TRBJ2-1, with 14 nucleotides matching TRBD2. This CDR3 spans 16 amino acids. V dropped 4 bases and J dropped 10; count of bases not matched to a gene: 9. Germline V lookup: CDR1 SGHNT, CDR2 YENEEA. The CDR3 loop reads CASSSRTSGGSAEQFF. CDR3 sequence (DNA): TGTGCCAGCAGCTCTCGGACTAGCGGGGGGTCCGCGGAGCAGTTCTTC. Filled out from reference TRBV11-3 and TRBJ2-1, the complete variable domain reads EAGVVQSPRYKIIEKKQPVAFWCNPISGHNTLYWYLQNLGQGPELLIRYENEEAVDDSQLPKDRFSAERLKGVDSTLKIQPAELGDSAVYLCASSSRTSGGSAEQFFGPGTRLTVL.

The chain is built from TRBV6-2 or TRBV6-3 and TRBJ1-1; possibly TRBD1 for D (6 bases). The CDR3 length is 16 residues. The germline V gene encodes CDR1 MNHEY and CDR2 SVGEGT. V was clipped by 6 bases and J by 6 bases, with 23 bases between them. The CDR3 nucleotides are TGTGCCAGCAGCCCAACCCCCAGGGGCGCCTTCGCTGAAGCTTTCTTT. Amino acids: CASSPTPRGAFAEAFF.

This clonotype was counted a few times. The CDR3 protein is CASSPWTSSTGELFF. In DNA form, the CDR3 reads TGTGCCAGCAGCCCTTGGACCTCCAGCACCGGGGAGCTGTTTTTT. This rearrangement joins TRBV7-6 to TRBJ2-2, with no clear D. Trimming removed 5 bases at V and 4 bases at J, with 14 bases between. Germline-derived CDR1 and CDR2 are SGHVS and FNYEAQ. CDR3 size: 15 residues.

The genes are TRBV4-1 and TRBJ2-5; TRBD2 agrees at 10 bases. CDR1 is MGHRA, CDR2 YSYEKL, per germline. V lost 1 base and J lost 4; bases outside the gene matches: 6. The CDR3 extends over 16 amino acids. This CDR3 reads CASSQGSSGGRETQYF. The CDR3 nucleotides read TGCGCCAGCAGCCAAGGGTCTAGCGGGGGAAGAGAGACCCAGTACTTC.

The gene calls are TRBV24-1 and TRBJ2-2; D unresolved. Germline assignment: CDR1 KGHDR and CDR2 SFDVKD. This CDR3 is 11 amino acids long. V lost 6 bases and J lost 6, with 4 bases in between. The CDR3, as DNA: TGTGCCACCAGTCTCTCCGGGGAGCTGTTTTTT. Translated: CATSLSGELFF.

The genes are TRBV6-1 and TRBJ1-1; a weak D match, TRBD1 (5 bases). The germline gives CDR1 MNHNS, CDR2 SASEGT. This CDR3 is built from 13 residues. Trimming stripped 9 bases from V and 9 bases from J, with 20 bases between. The CDR3, as DNA: TGTGCCAGTAAGGATGCAGGGCATTCGAAAGCTTTCTTT. It is translated as CASKDAGHSKAFF.